Listed here are 2 T cell receptor beta chains from one sample, sequenced in a study of graft-versus-host responses after intestinal transplantation (TCRdb year 2021). The sample's time point, from its label and the paper: cells obtained before transplantation from donor or recipient. In the mixed lymphocyte reactions, roughly 200,000 CFSE-labeled pre-transplant responders were plated with roughly 200,000 irradiated violet-dye-labeled stimulators and cultured for six to seven days. Preparation of the library involved the immunoSEQ multiplex PCR assay. TCRdb mirrors the immuneACCESS table, restricted to in-frame sequences. Some clones are absent from its copies; in checked studies, under half trace to an unresolved V gene, and the reason for the others is unknown. The sample data list roughly 4,200 clones, and roughly 41% of these were observed just once. The top ten clones comprise over 6% of the sample.

This specimen consisted of alloreactive CD8+ T cells from a mixed lymphocyte reaction culture, obtained before transplantation. The cell subset or site label, as the study defines it: CFSE-low proliferating T cells sorted from approximately 6-day pre-transplant mixed lymphocyte reaction (GvH or HvG direction). The receptors come from a human patient who was an organ donor for intestinal transplantation.

With respect to this clone: With a far larger clone one base away, a read error is the likely cause. This rearrangement joins TRBV29-1 to TRBJ1-2; TRBD1 agrees at 7 bases. This CDR3 region has 13 residues. V was pared by 7 bases and J by 1 base, with 6 bases of the junction left unmatched. The germline CDR1 and CDR2 sequences are SQVTM and ANQGSEA. The CDR3 bases are TGCAGCGCTGGAGACAGGGTTAACTATGGCTACACCTTC. It translates to CSAGDRVNYGYTF.

This CDR3 reads CASSLTGEAFF. CDR3 coding DNA: TGCGCCAGCAGCTTGACAGGGGAGGCTTTCTTT. V and J are TRBV5-1 and TRBJ1-1, with 7 bases lining up with TRBD1. CDR3 size: 11 residues. With V trimmed by 1 base and J by 11 bases, 2 bases remained unmatched. Germline V lookup: CDR1 SGHRS, CDR2 YFSETQ.